Sequencing of this TCR beta chain was carried out in a study of identical twins. The study's findings and limits: Fewer insertions were carried by abundant cord blood beta clonotypes, but none was seen in memory repertoires. Within beta out-of-frame sequences, the excess sharing observed between twins was weaker.

Template switching (which added a universal primer site) was used, and cDNA carried unique molecular identifiers. TCRdb itself ran the 5' RACE reads through MiXCR, one entry per CDR3 protein. Here the sample spans about 490,000 distinct CDR3 sequences, approximately 14% being singletons. Concerning this clonotype itself: Its antigen is not identified.

V lost 8 bases to trimming and J lost 3 bases; unmatched junction nucleotides: 9. The CDR3 totals 15 residues. The same sample was also used in a study of yellow fever vaccine responses in identical twins.

The chain carries TRBV12-3 or TRBV12-4 and TRBJ2-2; 7 positions match TRBD2. Input material: CD4+ T cells sorted from blood. The sequence was obtained from a woman aged 18-29 years in good health. This chain's CDR3 is CASREGGPYTGELFF. CDR3 coding DNA: TGTGCCAGCCGCGAGGGAGGGCCTTACACCGGGGAGCTGTTTTTT.